A single sample is the source of the 18 T cell receptor beta chains below, sequenced in a study of identical twins. TCRdb re-called the 5' RACE reads with MiXCR, one entry per CDR3 protein. The sample has 1.5 million to 2 million distinct CDR3 sequences, roughly 35% seen once. The sequenced sample was cord blood. The receptor set was obtained from a newborn girl in good health.

V and J are TRBV20-1 and TRBJ1-2; 9 nucleotides line up with TRBD1. V gave up 0 bases and J gave up 8 bases; unmatched junction bases: 4. The CDR3 consists of 13 residues. Germline CDR1 DFQATT, CDR2 SNEGSKA (reference sequence). The CDR3 nucleotides are TGCAGTGCTAGAGAGAGACAGGGGGGGGGCTACACCTTC. The encoded protein is CSARERQGGGYTF.

CDR3 amino acids: CASSPQGFSSYEQYF. The CDR3 DNA reads TGTGCCAGCAGCCCACAGGGGTTCAGCTCCTACGAGCAGTACTTC. This chain connects TRBV7-2 to TRBJ2-7, with TRBD1 matching 7 bases. This CDR3 spans 15 amino acids. From germline, CDR1 is SGHTA and CDR2 FQGNSA. With 5 bases clipped from V and 0 bases from J, the junction kept 7 bases outside the gene matches.

This clonotype has only a few counts. The V and J genes are TRBV12-3 or TRBV12-4 and TRBJ2-3, with D possibly being TRBD2 (5 bases). Between the trimmed V and J ends, which lost 3 bases and 6 bases, there was a span of 22 bases. This CDR3 has 17 amino acids. Here the CDR3 DNA reads TGTGCCAGCAGTTTTTTTCCCCTGAGTGGGAGTCGGGATACGCAGTATTTT. Protein sequence: CASSFFPLSGSRDTQYF.

This clonotype has only a few counts. V usage is TRBV25-1 and J usage is TRBJ2-1; D possibly matches TRBD1 or TRBD2 (5 bases each). The CDR3 is 16 residues long. Per germline, CDR1 MGHDK and CDR2 SYGVNS. V lost 0 bases to trimming and J lost 4 bases, with 13 bases between them. The CDR3 protein is CASSEYPGRTYNEQFF. CDR3 sequence (DNA): TGTGCCAGCAGTGAATATCCGGGACGCACATACAATGAGCAGTTCTTC.

Only a few counts were recorded for this clonotype. This chain joins TRBV5-1 and TRBJ2-1, with TRBD1 matching 7 bases. J was trimmed by 8 bases and V by 4 bases; bases with no gene match: 18. CDR3 length: 17 residues. The germline CDR1 and CDR2 sequences are SGHRS and YFSETQ. The DNA for the CDR3 is TGCGCCAGCAGCCCTCGGCGATTATCGACAGGGTGGGATGAGCAGTTCTTC. This codes for CASSPRRLSTGWDEQFF.

As to this clonotype: Relative to the germline gene, one junction end is altered; a read error may explain this. This chain uses TRBV19 with TRBJ2-1; 7 positions match TRBD2. The CDR3 spans 13 residues. Germline CDR1 LNHDA, CDR2 SQIVND (reference sequence). The CDR3 spells CASRIAGVREQFF. CDR3 nucleotide sequence: TGTGCCAGTAGGATAGCGGGCGTACGTGAGCAGTTCTTC.

This clonotype was counted ten times or more. V is TRBV27 and J is TRBJ2-7; D gene uncertain. This CDR3 is 14 amino acids long. Germline V gene data show CDR1 as MNHEY and CDR2 as SMNVEV (reference sequence). V lost 4 bases and J lost 0, with 10 bases in between. The DNA of the CDR3 is TGTGCCAGCAGTTCAAGCATAAGCTCCTACGAGCAGTACTTC. It is translated as CASSSSISSYEQYF.

The rearrangement joins TRBV4-1 to TRBJ1-2; D is possibly TRBD1 (6 bases). Germline V CDR1 and CDR2: MGHRA, YSYEKL. This CDR3 is 14 amino acids long. The ends were cut back, 0 bases at V and 4 bases at J, with 9 bases in the middle. CDR3 sequence reads: CASSQEDSLYGYTF. In nucleotides, the CDR3 is TGCGCCAGCAGCCAAGAGGACAGCCTCTATGGCTACACCTTC.

This chain connects TRBV28 to TRBJ1-5; 7 bases align to TRBD1. The CDR3 runs to 15 residues. CDR1 and CDR2 from the germline V gene are MDHEN and SYDVKM. The V segment lost 3 bases and the J segment 3 bases; nucleotides outside the gene matches: 5. CDR3 sequence reads: CASSLGGQPNQPQHF. The CDR3 nucleotides are TGTGCCAGCAGTTTGGGGGGACAGCCCAATCAGCCCCAGCATTTT.

The rearrangement uses TRBV4-1 and TRBJ2-7, with D perhaps given as TRBD1 or TRBD2 (5 bases each). The end of the DNA aligns better with TRBJ2-5, so the J call may be wrong. This CDR3 comprises 15 residues. Germline V gives CDR1 MGHRA, CDR2 YSYEKL. In nucleotides, the CDR3 is TGCGCCAGCAGCCAAGTCAAGGGGCTAGCTGAGACCCAGTACTTC. Its protein product is CASSQVKGLAETQYF.

This rearrangement joins TRBV7-2 to TRBJ2-7; D is ambiguous. The CDR3 contains 14 residues. V lost 3 bases and J 7 bases, leaving 16 bases between the germline ends. The germline gives CDR1 SGHTA, CDR2 FQGNSA. CDR3 residues: CASSLNGVYNEQYF. The CDR3 DNA reads as TGTGCCAGCAGCTTGAACGGAGTCTACAATGAGCAGTACTTC.

This clonotype was found a few times. The V and J genes are TRBV12-3 or TRBV12-4 and TRBJ2-7; tentative D call: TRBD1 (6 bases). V lost 8 bases, J lost 0 bases, and 17 bases lay in between. The CDR3 is 15 residues long. The CDR3 loop is CASGIQGASSYEQYF. The CDR3 DNA is TGTGCCAGCGGCATACAGGGTGCGAGCTCCTACGAGCAGTACTTC.

Comment on this clonotype: A junction boundary mismatches the germline segment, possibly from a read error. The chain combines TRBV12-3 or TRBV12-4 with TRBJ1-4, with D possibly TRBD1 on 5 matching bases. This CDR3 contains 14 residues. The CDR3 loop reads CARRRGGSNEKLFF. The CDR3, as DNA: TGTGCCCGCAGGCGGGGGGGTTCGAATGAAAAACTGTTTTTT.

Only a few counts were recorded for this clonotype. The J gene is TRBJ2-5, the V gene TRBV7-2; 13 bases are a match to TRBD2. The CDR3 contains 18 residues. CDR1 SGHTA and CDR2 FQGNSA come from the germline V gene. The trim removed 5 bases at V and 3 bases at J, leaving 12 bases unmatched. In DNA form, the CDR3 reads TGTGCCAGCAGCAAACGGACTAGCGGGGGCCATAGCGAAGAGACCCAGTACTTC. Encoded protein: CASSKRTSGGHSEETQYF.

This clonotype occurred many times. The chain combines TRBV10-3 with TRBJ2-7, with 7 bases matching TRBD2. The CDR3 totals 18 residues. Germline assignment: CDR1 ENHRY and CDR2 SYGVKD. V lost 0 bases to trimming and J lost 3 bases; unmatched junction nucleotides: 14. CDR3 DNA sequence: TGTGCCATCAGTGAGTCGTCACCACTTAGCGGGCTAAACTACGAGCAGTACTTC. This encodes CAISESSPLSGLNYEQYF.

CDR3 nucleotide sequence: TGCGCCAGCAGCCCACAGCTCGCGGGAGTGGGCCCAGATACGCAGTATTTT. Residues: CASSPQLAGVGPDTQYF. The rearrangement uses TRBV4-1 and TRBJ2-3; 7 nucleotides agree with TRBD2. CDR1 MGHRA and CDR2 YSYEKL come from the germline V gene. The CDR3 consists of 17 residues. Unmatched junction bases numbered 14, after V lost 4 bases and J lost 4 bases.

V and J are TRBV20-1 and TRBJ1-1; 7 nucleotides match TRBD1. V was pared by 6 bases and J by 3 bases, with 10 bases of the junction left unmatched. This CDR3 comprises 14 residues. CDR1 is DFQATT, CDR2 SNEGSKA, per germline (reference sequence). The CDR3 DNA reads TGCAGTGCACCCCAAGGGGGCATGGACACTGAAGCTTTCTTT. It codes for CSAPQGGMDTEAFF.

V and J are TRBV28 and TRBJ2-7, with D possibly called TRBD1 or TRBD2 (5 bases each). The CDR3 runs to 15 residues. Trimming cost V 4 bases and J 2 bases, with 15 bases left between them. Germline assignment: CDR1 MDHEN and CDR2 SYDVKM. Here the CDR3 reads CASSSTGREAYEQYF. The CDR3 DNA sequence: TGTGCCAGCAGTTCCACAGGACGGGAAGCCTACGAGCAGTACTTC.